This paragraph covers one TCR beta chain sequence. Its antigen is unidentified. Profiling relied on immunoSEQ multiplex PCR, and the TCRdb table lists in-frame clones only, not all of them. The sample lists hundreds of thousands of clones; about 89% were seen once. The treatment here: around 19 received Ad26.COV2.S at low or high dose, single or two shots; several received placebo; per-sample allocation not given. At day 63 after the first vaccine or placebo injection, samples were drawn. The entry originates in a study of Ad26.COV2.S vaccination and SARS-CoV-2 variants. General study points: While placebo recipients had lower spike-specific TCR breadth, vaccine recipients had more. The study found similar non-spike TCR breadth in vaccine and placebo recipients.

The specimen comprised peripheral blood, sampled in a trial of Ad26.COV2.S vaccine versus placebo. This receptor was obtained from a person between 18 and 65 years old who received the Ad26.COV2.S COVID-19 vaccine or a placebo.

The CDR3 nucleotides are TGTGCCAGCAGCATGACAGGGGGCTCTGGGGCCAACGTCCTGACTTTC. Translating it yields CASSMTGGSGANVLTF. The chain couples TRBV7-2 to TRBJ2-6; 9 nucleotides agree with TRBD1. CDR1 SGHTA and CDR2 FQGNSA come from the germline V gene. This CDR3 comprises 16 residues. Trimming at V came to 5 bases and at J to 0 bases, leaving 2 bases not matched to a gene.